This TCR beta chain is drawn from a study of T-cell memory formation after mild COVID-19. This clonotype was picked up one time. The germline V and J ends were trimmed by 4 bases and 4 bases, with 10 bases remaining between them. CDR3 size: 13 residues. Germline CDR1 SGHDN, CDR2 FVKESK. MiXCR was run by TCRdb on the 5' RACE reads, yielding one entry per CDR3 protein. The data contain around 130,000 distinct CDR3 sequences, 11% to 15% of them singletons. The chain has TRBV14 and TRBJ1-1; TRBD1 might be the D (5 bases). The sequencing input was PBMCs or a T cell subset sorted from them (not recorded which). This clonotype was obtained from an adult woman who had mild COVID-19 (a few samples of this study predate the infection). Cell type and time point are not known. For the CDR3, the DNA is TGTGCCAGCAGCCCAGCGGGGGGCACTGAAGCTTTCTTT. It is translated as CASSPAGGTEAFF.